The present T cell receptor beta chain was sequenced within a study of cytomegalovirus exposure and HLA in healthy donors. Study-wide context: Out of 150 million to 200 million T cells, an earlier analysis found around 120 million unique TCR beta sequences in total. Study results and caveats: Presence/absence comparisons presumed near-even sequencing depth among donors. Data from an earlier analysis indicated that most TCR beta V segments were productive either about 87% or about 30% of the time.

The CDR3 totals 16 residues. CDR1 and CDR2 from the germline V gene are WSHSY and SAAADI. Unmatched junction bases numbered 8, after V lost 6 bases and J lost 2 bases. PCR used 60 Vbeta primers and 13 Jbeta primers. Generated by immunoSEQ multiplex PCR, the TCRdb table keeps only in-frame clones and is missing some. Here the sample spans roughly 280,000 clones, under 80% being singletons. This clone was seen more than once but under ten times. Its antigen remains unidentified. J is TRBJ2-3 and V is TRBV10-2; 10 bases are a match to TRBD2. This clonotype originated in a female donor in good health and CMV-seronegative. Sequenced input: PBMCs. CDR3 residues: CASRKLAGGHTDTQYF. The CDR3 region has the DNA TGCGCCAGCAGAAAATTAGCGGGAGGACACACAGATACGCAGTATTTT.